What follows are 26 T cell receptor beta chains derived from one specimen sequenced in a study of control samples from healthy donors and cancer patients. Sequencing was performed with immunoSEQ multiplex PCR; in TCRdb, only in-frame clones are kept and a portion is missing. Among some 120,000 clones listed, over 85% were seen once. The sequenced material came from blood. Receptors originate from a man aged 30-40 years in good health.

This chain connects TRBV10-1 to TRBJ2-1; 10 bases fit TRBD2. The CDR3 length is 16 residues. The germline V gene encodes CDR1 WNHNN and CDR2 SYGVQD (reference sequence). Unmatched junction bases numbered 8, after V lost 4 bases and J lost 5 bases. CDR3 protein: CASSVLAGAGDNEQFF. The CDR3 coding sequence is TGCGCCAGCAGTGTCCTAGCGGGGGCCGGGGACAATGAGCAGTTCTTC.

This clone showed up just once. The chain joins TRBV3-1 (or the pseudogene TRBV3-2) to TRBJ1-2, with 7 bases that match TRBD1. V shed 2 bases, J shed 8 bases, and the junction held 5 bases outside the gene matches. CDR3 length equals 13 residues. CDR1 is LGHDT, CDR2 YNNKEL, per germline (reference sequence). The CDR3 loop is CASSQQKGGGYTF. As DNA, the CDR3 is TGTGCCAGCAGCCAACAAAAAGGGGGCGGCTACACCTTC.

The V gene is TRBV7-9, the J gene TRBJ1-1; D possibly corresponds to TRBD1 (5 bases). The germline V and J ends were trimmed by 6 bases and 3 bases, with 8 bases remaining between them. The CDR3 length is 12 residues. The germline gives CDR1 SEHNR, CDR2 FQNEAQ (reference sequence). The chain's CDR3 is CASRVGDTEAFF. DNA of the CDR3: TGTGCCAGCAGAGTAGGGGACACTGAAGCTTTCTTT.

The chain is built from TRBV12-3 or TRBV12-4 and TRBJ2-1, with unresolved D. V lost 4 bases to trimming and J lost 5 bases, with 9 bases between them. The CDR3 spans 13 residues. The CDR3 DNA sequence: TGTGCCAGCAGTTCTTACAGAAACAATGAGCAGTTCTTC. Translation: CASSSYRNNEQFF.

The chain couples TRBV6-6 to TRBJ2-3, with a possible D match to TRBD2 (7 bases). The CDR3 length is 14 residues. V was shortened by 4 bases and J by 4 bases, with 12 bases between the two germline ends. Germline loops: CDR1 MNHNY, CDR2 SVGAGI (reference sequence). CDR3 residues: CASSSGGPADTQYF. The DNA of the CDR3 is TGTGCCAGCAGTTCCGGGGGGCCAGCAGATACGCAGTATTTT.

About this clone itself: An end of the junction differs from the germline gene, which may be a read error. The chain has TRBV6-2 or TRBV6-3 and TRBJ2-5; 10 bases match TRBD1. Germline CDR1 MNHEY, CDR2 SVGEGT. The CDR3 loop spans 18 amino acids. CDR3: CTSSYRLDRGEALETQYF. CDR3 bases: TGTACCAGCAGTTACCGTTTGGACAGGGGGGAGGCTTTGGAGACCCAGTACTTC.

This chain links TRBV28 with TRBJ1-1; TRBD1 agrees at 7 bases. The germline CDR1 and CDR2 sequences are MDHEN and SYDVKM. V was pared by 10 bases and J by 2 bases, with 16 bases of the junction left unmatched. The length of the CDR3 is 16 residues. The CDR3 DNA follows: TGTGCCATCCGTAGAAATAGACAGGGTAGCAACACTGAAGCTTTCTTT. Translating it yields CAIRRNRQGSNTEAFF.

V and J are TRBV19 and TRBJ2-5, with 10 bases fitting TRBD1. CDR3 length: 18 residues. V trimming: 7 bases; J trimming: 4 bases; junction bases outside the gene matches: 18. The germline gives CDR1 LNHDA, CDR2 SQIVND (reference sequence). In nucleotides, the CDR3 is TGTGCCAGTACGCCCGGGACAGGGGTTGAAGGGGCACTAGAGACCCAGTACTTC. Translating it yields CASTPGTGVEGALETQYF.

The chain combines TRBV7-2 with TRBJ1-2; D remains ambiguous. Between the trimmed V and J ends, which lost 5 bases and 0 bases, there was a span of 10 bases. Germline CDR1 reads SGHTA; CDR2 reads FQGNSA. There are 14 residues in the CDR3. CDR3 residues: CASSLRVANYGYTF. The CDR3 nucleotides are TGTGCCAGCAGCCTGAGGGTAGCTAACTATGGCTACACCTTC.

The chain carries TRBV12-5 and TRBJ1-2; tentatively, D is TRBD1 (5 bases). CDR1 and CDR2 from the germline V gene are LGHNT and FRNRAP. CDR3 size: 14 residues. Trimming pared 5 bases from V and 4 bases from J, leaving 14 bases between. This chain's CDR3 is CASGPWGLPYGYTF. In DNA, the CDR3 is TGTGCTAGTGGTCCCTGGGGGTTGCCCTATGGCTACACCTTC.

V usage is TRBV28 and J usage is TRBJ1-2; tentatively, D is TRBD1 (5 bases). The V gene lost 6 bases and the J gene lost 0 bases, with 14 bases spanning the gap. The CDR3 runs to 15 residues. The V gene's germline CDR1 is MDHEN and CDR2 SYDVKM. The CDR3 DNA follows: TGTGCCAGCAGGCCATCAGGGATATCTAACTATGGCTACACCTTC. This codes for CASRPSGISNYGYTF.

The chain carries TRBV5-6 and TRBJ1-2; D is undetermined. V was cut by 0 bases and J by 4 bases, with 7 bases left in between. The germline gives CDR1 SGHDT, CDR2 YYEEEE. This CDR3 has 13 residues. CDR3 bases: TGTGCCAGCAGCTTGGGGCAGAGCTATGGCTACACCTTC. Translating gives CASSLGQSYGYTF.

The chain combines TRBV6-5 with TRBJ2-3, with 7 bases that match TRBD1. The CDR3 is 14 residues long. The V and J ends lost 8 bases and 3 bases, in that order; junction bases with no gene match: 8. The germline V gene encodes CDR1 MNHEY and CDR2 SVGAGI. In DNA form, the CDR3 reads TGTGCCAGCGGAAATCTACAGGGGACAGATACGCAGTATTTT. The encoded protein is CASGNLQGTDTQYF.

The CDR3 bases are TGTGCCAGCAGGGGCCGGGACAGCTTCACAGATACGCAGTATTTT. Its protein product is CASRGRDSFTDTQYF. The chain carries TRBV6-6 and TRBJ2-3, with TRBD1 identical over 7 bases. CDR3 length: 15 residues. V shed 6 bases, J shed 2 bases, and the junction held 8 bases outside the gene matches. Germline CDR1 MNHNY, CDR2 SVGAGI (reference sequence).

The V and J genes are TRBV6-4 and TRBJ2-3; D is tentatively TRBD1 or TRBD2 (6 bases each). V lost 2 bases and J 4 bases, leaving 13 bases between the germline ends. The germline V gene encodes CDR1 MRHNA and CDR2 SNTAGT. This CDR3 has 15 amino acids. Here the CDR3 DNA reads TGTGCCAGCAGTGACCCTGACAGGAGGGCAGATACGCAGTATTTT. It codes for CASSDPDRRADTQYF.

This chain uses TRBV6-5 with TRBJ1-1; a possible D gene is TRBD1 (5 bases). With 4 bases removed from V and 4 bases from J, the gap between germline ends came to 13 bases. There are 14 residues in the CDR3. Germline lookup yields CDR1 MNHEY and CDR2 SVGAGI. The CDR3 loop is CASSSVKGLTEAFF. CDR3 nucleotide sequence: TGTGCCAGCAGTTCGGTTAAGGGGCTCACTGAAGCTTTCTTT.

The chain has TRBV2 and TRBJ2-1; 9 nucleotides line up with TRBD2. The germline V gene has CDR1 SNHLY and CDR2 FYNNEI. V lost 2 bases and J lost 13; bases outside the gene matches: 3. CDR3 length: 12 amino acids. CDR3 bases: TGTGCCAGCAGTGAAACAGCGGGGGGCCAGTTCTTC. This translates into CASSETAGGQFF.

J is TRBJ2-3 and V is TRBV5-4; 9 bases are shared with TRBD1. Losses at the gene ends were 5 bases for V and 6 bases for J; bases not matched to a gene: 4. CDR1 SGHNT and CDR2 YYREEE come from the germline V gene (reference sequence). CDR3 length equals 13 residues. Here the CDR3 DNA reads TGTGCCAGCAGGCAGACAGGGGGGGATACGCAGTATTTT. Encoded protein: CASRQTGGDTQYF.

The chain recombines TRBV4-1 with TRBJ1-4; D may be TRBD1 (5 bases). Germline CDR1 MGHRA, CDR2 YSYEKL. The V and J ends lost 0 bases and 5 bases respectively, with 13 bases between them. CDR3 size: 16 residues. The CDR3, as DNA: TGCGCCAGCAGCCAAGAGGCGGGACGGCTAAATGAAAAACTGTTTTTT. Its translation is CASSQEAGRLNEKLFF.

The genes are TRBV7-9 and TRBJ2-5; 7 positions match TRBD2. CDR3 length: 14 residues. Germline V gene data show CDR1 as SEHNR and CDR2 as FQNEAQ (reference sequence). V was clipped by 5 bases and J by 3 bases; unmatched bases: 6. As DNA, the CDR3 is TGTGCCAGCAGCCTGGCCGCGGGGGAAGAGACCCAGTACTTC. Amino acid sequence: CASSLAAGEETQYF.

The sample holds one count of this clone. At one end the junction does not follow the germline gene, possibly because of a read error. The V gene is TRBV20-1, the J gene TRBJ1-1; tentative D call: TRBD1 (5 bases). CDR1 and CDR2 (germline): DFQATT, SNEGSKA (reference sequence). The CDR3 length is 17 residues. CDR3 DNA sequence: TGCAGTGCTAGTCGGCAGGGCGGGGGAGGTATGTCGGGGAATGGAGAGTTT. Translating gives CSASRQGGGGMSGNGEF.

The V gene is TRBV30, the J gene TRBJ2-7; TRBD2 might be the D (5 bases). This CDR3 is 13 amino acids long. Trimming stripped 3 bases from V and 0 bases from J, with 9 bases between. The V gene's germline CDR1 is GTSNPN and CDR2 SVGIG (reference sequence). In DNA, the CDR3 is TGTGCCTGGAGCCGCGGGTTCTCCTACGAGCAGTACGTC. Amino acids: CAWSRGFSYEQYV.

This chain joins TRBV3-1 (or the pseudogene TRBV3-2) and TRBJ2-7, with 11 bases matching TRBD1. The CDR3 length is 15 residues. The V gene's germline CDR1 is LGHDT and CDR2 YNNKEL (reference sequence). J gave up 0 bases and V 3 bases, and 1 base lay outside the gene matches. The CDR3 loop is CASSHGTGGSYEQYF. The CDR3 DNA follows: TGTGCCAGCAGCCATGGGACAGGGGGCTCCTACGAGCAGTACTTC.

The J gene is TRBJ1-1, the V gene TRBV20-1; 7 bases fit TRBD1. V lost 3 bases and J lost 3; bases outside the gene matches: 4. The CDR3 consists of 13 residues. The germline CDR1 and CDR2 sequences are DFQATT and SNEGSKA (reference sequence). The CDR3 bases are TGCAGTGCTAGTCAGGGGGGAGACACTGAAGCTTTCTTT. Translated, it gives CSASQGGDTEAFF.

CDR3 sequence: CATSDLWASEQFF. CDR3 DNA sequence: TGTGCCACCAGTGATTTATGGGCCAGTGAGCAGTTCTTC. The chain recombines TRBV24-1 with TRBJ2-1; no firm D call. V dropped 1 base and J dropped 9 bases, with 9 bases sitting between them. This CDR3 contains 13 residues. Germline V gives CDR1 KGHDR, CDR2 SFDVKD.

V gene TRBV6-5 combines with J gene TRBJ2-5, with TRBD1 identical over 7 bases. The ends lost 6 bases at V and 2 bases at J; junction bases unmatched: 9. Germline lookup yields CDR1 MNHEY and CDR2 SVGAGI. The length of the CDR3 is 15 residues. CDR3 nucleotides: TGTGCCAGCAGCCCGACCTGGGACAGTCAAGAGACCCAGTACTTC. This codes for CASSPTWDSQETQYF.